These 11 T cell receptor beta chains share one sample of origin, sequenced in a study of vaccination effects on CD4 cells after COVID-19. Using immunoSEQ multiplex PCR, the repertoire was profiled, and TCRdb retains in-frame clones only, with some absent. The sample lists some 68,000 clones, about 86% occurring once. Sequencing followed a ViraFEST assay step that expanded antigen-specific CD4+ T cells with viral peptide pools. Culture lasted about ten days before CD4+ T cell isolation. Participants were given two doses of BNT162b2 or mRNA-1273 vaccine. No antigens are known for them. The sample here was CD4+ T cells from PBMCs cultured with HCoV-229E spike peptides, taken after COVID-19 vaccination. All receptors derive from a human donor who received a COVID-19 vaccine.

The rearrangement links TRBV6-5 to TRBJ2-3; 7 nucleotides align to TRBD1. This CDR3 contains 14 residues. Losses at the gene ends were 6 bases for V and 1 base for J; bases not matched to a gene: 4. Germline CDR1 MNHEY, CDR2 SVGAGI. The CDR3 spells CASSWDSGTDTQYF. In DNA, the CDR3 is TGTGCCAGCAGCTGGGACAGTGGCACAGATACGCAGTATTTT.

The table lists this clone with a count of one. The CDR3, as DNA: TGTGCCAGCAGCTTTGGGGGGAACTATGGCTACACCTTC. It yields the protein CASSFGGNYGYTF. The V and J genes are TRBV7-2 and TRBJ1-2; TRBD1 might be the D (5 bases). Trimming removed 3 bases at V and 2 bases at J, with 7 bases between. This CDR3 has 13 residues. Germline V gene sequence: CDR1 SGHTA, CDR2 FQGNSA.

The V call is TRBV24-1, the J call TRBJ2-1, with a possible D match to TRBD1 (5 bases). V was clipped by 0 bases and J by 10 bases, with 21 bases between them. CDR3 length equals 17 residues. From germline, CDR1 is KGHDR and CDR2 SFDVKD. CDR3 region: CATSDLAQPPFSGEQFF. The CDR3 DNA reads TGTGCCACCAGTGATTTGGCCCAGCCACCGTTTTCAGGGGAGCAGTTCTTC.

V gene TRBV18 combines with J gene TRBJ2-1; the D gene is possibly TRBD2 (6 bases). This CDR3 is 13 amino acids long. The ends were cut back, 4 bases at V and 3 bases at J, with 7 bases in the middle. Germline values: CDR1 KGHSH, CDR2 LQKENI. The CDR3 here is CASSLGSYNEQFF. CDR3 bases: TGTGCCAGCTCACTCGGGAGCTACAATGAGCAGTTCTTC.

The chain is built from TRBV10-2 and TRBJ2-3, with 11 bases aligning to TRBD1. CDR1 and CDR2 from the germline V gene are WSHSY and SAAADI. The CDR3 covers 14 residues. The J segment lost 14 bases and the V segment lost 6 bases, leaving 13 bases of the junction unmatched. For the CDR3, the DNA is TGCGCCAGCAGCGAGCTTAGGACAGGGGGCGGAGGGTATTTT. Encoded protein: CASSELRTGGGGYF.

The V and J genes are TRBV4-1 and TRBJ2-3; D is ambiguous. Deletions cut 3 bases from V and 1 base from J, with 8 bases between. Per germline, CDR1 MGHRA and CDR2 YSYEKL. The CDR3 sequence is 14 residues long. In nucleotides, the CDR3 is TGCGCCAGCAGCCAGTCGCAGGGCACAGATACGCAGTATTTT. Translated: CASSQSQGTDTQYF.

V gene TRBV11-2 combines with J gene TRBJ1-1; D unclear. The V end was cut by 1 base, the J end by 1 base, with 10 bases between. CDR1 and CDR2 from the germline V gene are SGHAT and FQNNGV. The CDR3 extends over 15 amino acids. The CDR3 bases are TGTGCCAGCAGCTTAGTAAGGCAGGAGAACACTGAAGCTTTCTTT. Translated: CASSLVRQENTEAFF.

V usage is TRBV7-2 and J usage is TRBJ2-1; D is unresolved. The CDR3 length is 14 residues. Germline V lookup: CDR1 SGHTA, CDR2 FQGNSA. Deletions cut 6 bases from V and 3 bases from J, with 12 bases between. CDR3 DNA sequence: TGTGCCAGCAGTTCCACTAAATTCTACAATGAGCAGTTCTTC. Protein sequence: CASSSTKFYNEQFF.

The chain couples TRBV7-8 to TRBJ2-3, with 8 nucleotides matching TRBD2. Losses at the gene ends were 5 bases for V and 1 base for J; bases not matched to a gene: 8. Germline CDR1 is SGHVS and CDR2 is FQNEAQ. CDR3 length: 16 residues. CDR3 DNA sequence: TGTGCCAGCAGCCCACAGCGGGGGAGACGCACAGATACGCAGTATTTT. Translated: CASSPQRGRRTDTQYF.

This rearrangement joins TRBV7-9 to TRBJ1-5; 11 positions agree with TRBD1. Germline V CDR1 and CDR2: SEHNR, FQNEAQ (reference sequence). V lost 5 bases and J lost 7; bases outside the gene matches: 7. CDR3 length equals 15 residues. Written as DNA, the CDR3 is TGTGCCAGCAGCCGGACAGGGGGCGGGAAACAGCCCCAGCATTTT. As protein: CASSRTGGGKQPQHF.

This chain connects TRBV5-5 to TRBJ1-2; maybe TRBD1 (5 bases). Germline V lookup: CDR1 SGHKS, CDR2 YYEKEE (reference sequence). Trimming stripped 0 bases from V and 5 bases from J, with 11 bases between. CDR3 size: 14 residues. As DNA, the CDR3 is TGTGCCAGCAGCTTGGTGGGGCAGGGTTATGGCTACACCTTC. Its protein is CASSLVGQGYGYTF. Together with reference TRBV5-5 and TRBJ1-2, the CDR3 gives the full variable domain: DAGVTQSPTHLIKTRGQQVTLRCSPISGHKSVSWYQQVLGQGPQFIFQYYEKEERGRGNFPDRFSARQFPNYSSELNVNALLLGDSALYLCASSLVGQGYGYTFGSGTRLTVV.